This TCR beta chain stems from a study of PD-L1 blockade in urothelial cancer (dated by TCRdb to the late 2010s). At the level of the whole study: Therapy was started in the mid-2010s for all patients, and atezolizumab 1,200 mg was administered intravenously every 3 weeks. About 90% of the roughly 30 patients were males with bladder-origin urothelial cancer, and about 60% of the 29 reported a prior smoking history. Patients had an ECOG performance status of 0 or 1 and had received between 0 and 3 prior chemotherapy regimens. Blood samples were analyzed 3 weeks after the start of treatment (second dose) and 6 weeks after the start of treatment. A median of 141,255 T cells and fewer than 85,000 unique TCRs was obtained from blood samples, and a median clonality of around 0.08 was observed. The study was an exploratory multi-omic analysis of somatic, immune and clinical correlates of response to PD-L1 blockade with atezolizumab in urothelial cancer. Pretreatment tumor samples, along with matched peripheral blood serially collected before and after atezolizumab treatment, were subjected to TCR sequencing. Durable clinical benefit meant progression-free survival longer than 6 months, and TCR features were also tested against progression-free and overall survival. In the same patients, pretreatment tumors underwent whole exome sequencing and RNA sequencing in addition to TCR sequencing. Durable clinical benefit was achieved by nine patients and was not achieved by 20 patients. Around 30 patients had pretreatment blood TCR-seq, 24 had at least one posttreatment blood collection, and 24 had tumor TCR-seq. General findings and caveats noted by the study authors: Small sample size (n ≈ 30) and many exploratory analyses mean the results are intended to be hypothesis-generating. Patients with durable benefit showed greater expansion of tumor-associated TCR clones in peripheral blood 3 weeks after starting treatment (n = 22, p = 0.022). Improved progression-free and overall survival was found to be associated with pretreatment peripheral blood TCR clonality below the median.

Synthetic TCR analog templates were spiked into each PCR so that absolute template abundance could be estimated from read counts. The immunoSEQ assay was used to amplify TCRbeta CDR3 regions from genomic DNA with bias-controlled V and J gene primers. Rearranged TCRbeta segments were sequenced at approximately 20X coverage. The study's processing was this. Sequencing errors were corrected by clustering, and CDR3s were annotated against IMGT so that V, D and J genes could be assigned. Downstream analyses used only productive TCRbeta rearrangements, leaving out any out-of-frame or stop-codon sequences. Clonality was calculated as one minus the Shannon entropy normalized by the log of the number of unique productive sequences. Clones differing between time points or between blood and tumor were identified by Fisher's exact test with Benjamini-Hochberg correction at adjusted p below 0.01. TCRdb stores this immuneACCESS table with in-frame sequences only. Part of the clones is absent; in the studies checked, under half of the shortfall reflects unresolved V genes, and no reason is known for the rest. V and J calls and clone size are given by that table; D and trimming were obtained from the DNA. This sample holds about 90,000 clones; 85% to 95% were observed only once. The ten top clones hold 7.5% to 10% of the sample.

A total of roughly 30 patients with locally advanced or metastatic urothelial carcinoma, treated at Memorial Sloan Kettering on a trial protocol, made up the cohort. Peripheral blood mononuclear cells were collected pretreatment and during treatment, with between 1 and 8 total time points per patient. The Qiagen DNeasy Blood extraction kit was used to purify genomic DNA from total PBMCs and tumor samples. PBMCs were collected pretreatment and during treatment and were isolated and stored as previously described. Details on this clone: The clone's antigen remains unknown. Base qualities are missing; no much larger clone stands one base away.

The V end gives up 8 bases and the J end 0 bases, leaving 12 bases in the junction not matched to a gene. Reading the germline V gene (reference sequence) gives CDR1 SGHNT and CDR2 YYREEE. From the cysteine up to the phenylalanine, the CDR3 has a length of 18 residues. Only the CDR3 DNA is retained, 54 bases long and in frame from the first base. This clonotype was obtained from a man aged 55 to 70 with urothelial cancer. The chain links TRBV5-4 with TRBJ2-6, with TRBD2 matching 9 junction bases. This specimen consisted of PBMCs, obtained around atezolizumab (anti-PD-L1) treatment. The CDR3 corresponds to CASSSGGLAPSGANVLTF. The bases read TGTGCCAGTTCTTCTGGGGGACTAGCTCCCTCTGGGGCCAACGTCCTGACTTTC.